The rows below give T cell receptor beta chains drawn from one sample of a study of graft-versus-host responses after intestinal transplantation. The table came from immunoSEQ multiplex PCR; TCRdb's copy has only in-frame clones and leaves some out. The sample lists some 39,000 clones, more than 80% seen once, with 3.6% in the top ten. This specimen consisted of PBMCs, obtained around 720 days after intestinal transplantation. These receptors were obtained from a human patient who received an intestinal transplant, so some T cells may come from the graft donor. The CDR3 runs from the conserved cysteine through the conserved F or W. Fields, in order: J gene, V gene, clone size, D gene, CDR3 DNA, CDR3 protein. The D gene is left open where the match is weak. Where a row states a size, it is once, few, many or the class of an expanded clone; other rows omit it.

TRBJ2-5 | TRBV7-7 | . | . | TGTGCCAGCAGCTTAGCGCTCGGGGAGACCCAGTACTTC | CASSLALGETQYF
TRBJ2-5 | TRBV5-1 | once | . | TGCGCCAGCAGCGGAAAGGACAGCCTTAAAGAGACCCAGTACTTC | CASSGKDSLKETQYF
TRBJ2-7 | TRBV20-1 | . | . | TGCAGTGCAACTGACTCCACCGAGCAGTACTTC | CSATDSTEQYF
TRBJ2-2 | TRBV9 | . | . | TGTGCCAGCAGCGTAGAAGGGTTTACGGCGAACACCGGGGAGCTGTTTTTT | CASSVEGFTANTGELFF
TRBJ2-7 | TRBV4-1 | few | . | TGCGCCAGCAGCCAAGCTTTGTACGGGAAGGGCTCCATGGACTTC | CASSQALYGKGSMDF
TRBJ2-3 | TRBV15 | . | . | TGTGCCACCAGCAGAGTAGGGTTAGGTACGCAGTATTTT | CATSRVGLGTQYF
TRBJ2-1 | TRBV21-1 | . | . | TGTGCCAGCAGCACCGGACAGGTCCCAATATACAATGAGCAGTTCTTC | CASSTGQVPIYNEQFF
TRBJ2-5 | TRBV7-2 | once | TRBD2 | TGTGCCAGCAGCTTAGTGGCTAGCGGGGGGGGAGAGACCCAGTACTTC | CASSLVASGGGETQYF
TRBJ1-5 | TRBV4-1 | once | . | TGCGCCAGCAGCCAAGGTCGGGGGGACCCCAATCAGCCCCAGCATTTT | CASSQGRGDPNQPQHF
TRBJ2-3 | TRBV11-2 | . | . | TGTGCCAGCAGCTTTAGGAGTCGGGGGCCCCTACTGGATACGCAGTATTTT | CASSFRSRGPLLDTQYF
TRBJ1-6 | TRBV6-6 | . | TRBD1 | TGTGCCAGCAGTTCCGACAGGGATAATTCACCCCTCCACTTT | CASSSDRDNSPLHF
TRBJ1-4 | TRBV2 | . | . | TGTGCCAGCCAGACAGGAGGGGATGAAAAACTGTTTTTT | CASQTGGDEKLFF
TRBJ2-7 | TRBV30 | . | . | TGTGCCTGGAGTACACAGAGGTCCTACGAGCAGTACTTC | CAWSTQRSYEQYF
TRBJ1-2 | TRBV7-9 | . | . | TGTGCCAGCAGCTTTACCCGGACCTCCTTCTCGGCTGGCTACACCTTC | CASSFTRTSFSAGYTF
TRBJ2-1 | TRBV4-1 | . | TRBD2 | TGCGCCAGCAGCCCCGGGACTAGCGGGGCCAATGAGCAGTTCTTC | CASSPGTSGANEQFF
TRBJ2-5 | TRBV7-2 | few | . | TGTGCCAGCAGCCTATCGGGGGGCGGGCAAGAGACCCAGTACTTC | CASSLSGGGQETQYF
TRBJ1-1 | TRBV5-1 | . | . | TGCGCCAGCAGCTTGGCGGGGGGGAGGAACACTGAAGCTTTCTTT | CASSLAGGRNTEAFF
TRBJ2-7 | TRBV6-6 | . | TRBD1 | TGTGCCAGCAAAGGGGGCTTGGCCCCGATCAACGAGCAGTACTTC | CASKGGLAPINEQYF
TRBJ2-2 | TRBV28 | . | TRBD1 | TGTGCCAGCAGTTACGTCAGGACAGGGGTCGGGGAGCTGTTTTTT | CASSYVRTGVGELFF
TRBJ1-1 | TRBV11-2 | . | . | TGTGCCAGCAGCCAGGGGCTGAACACTGAAGCTTTCTTT | CASSQGLNTEAFF
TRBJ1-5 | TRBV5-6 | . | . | TGTGCCAGCAGCTCGCCCAATCAGCCCCAGCATTTT | CASSSPNQPQHF
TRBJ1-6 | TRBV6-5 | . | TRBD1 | TGTGCCAGCAGTACAAAACCTCAGGGGGCATCACCCCTCCACTTT | CASSTKPQGASPLHF
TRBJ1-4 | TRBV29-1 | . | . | TGCAGCGTTGCACCCGGGCCCGGGTTTATGTTTTTT | CSVAPGPGFMFF
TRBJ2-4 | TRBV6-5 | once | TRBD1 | TGTGCCAGCAGTTACTCGGGGACAGGCCAAAACATTCAGTACTTC | CASSYSGTGQNIQYF
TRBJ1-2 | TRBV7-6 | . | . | TGTGCCAGCAGCCGCGAAGTGGCATCCTATGGTTACACCTTC | CASSREVASYGYTF
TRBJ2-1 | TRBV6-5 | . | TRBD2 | TGTGCCAGCACAGCGGGAGGTGAGCAGTTCTTC | CASTAGGEQFF
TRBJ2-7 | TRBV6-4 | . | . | TGTGCCAGCAGTACGAACGAGCAGTACTTC | CASSTNEQYF
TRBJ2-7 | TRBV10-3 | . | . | TGTGCCTCCCGGGAATTCCTCTACGAGCAGTACTTC | CASREFLYEQYF
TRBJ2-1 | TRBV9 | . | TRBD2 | TGTGCCAGCAGCGTAGAAGACGGACTAGCCCCTTCGGGAGATGAGCAGTTCTTC | CASSVEDGLAPSGDEQFF
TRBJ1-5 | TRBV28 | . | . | TGTGCCAGCAGGGAGGCAGGATACAATCAGCCCCAGCATTTT | CASREAGYNQPQHF
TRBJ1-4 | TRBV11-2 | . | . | TGTGCCAGCAGCCCCCCCAGTCCCCGAGGGGAAAAACTGTTTTTT | CASSPPSPRGEKLFF
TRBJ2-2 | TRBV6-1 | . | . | TGTGCCAGCAGTGATTGGGGGGGGCCGAACACCGGGGAGCTGTTTTTT | CASSDWGGPNTGELFF
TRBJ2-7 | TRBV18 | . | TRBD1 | TGTGCCAGCTCACCGGGACAGGGGGCAACCTACGAGCAGTACTTC | CASSPGQGATYEQYF
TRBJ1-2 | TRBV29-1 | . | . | TGCAGCGTTGTCCCACGACAGTATACTAACTATGGCTACACCTTC | CSVVPRQYTNYGYTF
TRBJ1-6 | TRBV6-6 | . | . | TGTGCCAGCAGTGACAGAGTAAATTCACCCCTCCACTTT | CASSDRVNSPLHF
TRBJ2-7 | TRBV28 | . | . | TGTGCCAGCAGTTTAAATTGGGGAATCTCCTACGAGCAGTACTTC | CASSLNWGISYEQYF
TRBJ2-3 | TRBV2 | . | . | TGTGCCAGCAGTGAACTGGACGTCACAGATACGCAGTATTTT | CASSELDVTDTQYF
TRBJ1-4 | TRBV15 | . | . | TGTGCCACCAGCAGAGATTGGGGGTCAACTAATGAAAAACTGTTTTTT | CATSRDWGSTNEKLFF
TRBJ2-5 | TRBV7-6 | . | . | TGTGCCAGCAGCTTAGCGTCTAGCGCCCAAGAGACCCAGTACTTC | CASSLASSAQETQYF
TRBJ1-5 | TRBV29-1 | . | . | TGCAGCGTCAAAAGCCGCGGTCAGCCCCAGCATTTT | CSVKSRGQPQHF
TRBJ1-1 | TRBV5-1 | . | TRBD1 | TGCGCCAGCAGCTTGGGTCCGGGACAGATGATCGCTGAAGCTTTCTTT | CASSLGPGQMIAEAFF
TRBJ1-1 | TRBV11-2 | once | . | TGTGCCAGCAGCTTTGACGGAAATGAAGCTTTCTTT | CASSFDGNEAFF
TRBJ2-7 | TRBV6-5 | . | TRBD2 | TGTGCCAGCAGTTACTCGATGACTAGCGGCTACGAGCAGTACTTC | CASSYSMTSGYEQYF
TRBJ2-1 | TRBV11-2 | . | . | TGTGCCAGCAGCTTAGATCCCGGCGCAAGCTCCTACAATGAGCAGTTCTTC | CASSLDPGASSYNEQFF